Listed below are T cell receptor beta chains from one sample, sequenced in a study of blood T cell repertoires in COVID-19. Generated by immunoSEQ multiplex PCR, the TCRdb table keeps only in-frame clones and is missing some. Of about 170,000 clones in the sample, 80% to 85% were seen once. Specimen: peripheral blood. The receptors were sampled from a woman aged 60-75 years with acute or convalescent COVID-19. The CDR3 runs from the conserved cysteine through the conserved F or W. A D gene is named only where the DNA matches it firmly. Size is omitted from some rows. Given values are once, few, many or a class for expanded clones.

few	NA	TRBV5-5	TRBJ1-4	TGTGCCAGCAGCATTAGTGCTAATGAAAAACTGTTTTTT	CASSISANEKLFF
few	NA	TRBV9	TRBJ1-5	TGTGCCAGCAGCGTAGACAGTATCCCCAATCAGCCCCAGCATTTT	CASSVDSIPNQPQHF
NA	NA	TRBV6-2/TRBV6-3	TRBJ1-2	TGTGCCAGCAGCCGTGACGGACAATATGGCTACACCTTC	CASSRDGQYGYTF
few	NA	TRBV5-6	TRBJ1-5	TGTGCCAGCAGCTTCGGTCCAGGGGGCAATCAGCCCCAGCATTTT	CASSFGPGGNQPQHF
NA	NA	TRBV5-5	TRBJ1-6	TGTGCCAGCAGCTTCACAGACTCCTATAATTCACCCCTCCACTTT	CASSFTDSYNSPLHF
NA	NA	TRBV5-1	TRBJ1-5	TGCGCCAGCAGCTTGGAGGGGGACGGCAATCAGCCCCAGCATTTT	CASSLEGDGNQPQHF
NA	TRBD1	TRBV24-1	TRBJ2-3	TGTGCCACCAGTGCAGGGGGTGACACAGATACGCAGTATTTT	CATSAGGDTDTQYF
NA	TRBD2	TRBV18	TRBJ2-1	TGTGCCAGCTCTGGGACTAGCGGGGTCTCCTACAATGAGCAGTTCTTC	CASSGTSGVSYNEQFF
NA	NA	TRBV21-1	TRBJ2-1	TGTGCCAGCAGCAGAGGACTTAGCTCCTACAATGAGCAGTTCTTC	CASSRGLSSYNEQFF
NA	TRBD2	TRBV9	TRBJ2-1	TGTGCCAGCACCCACCGGGGGGGGGCCTACAATGAGCAGTTCTTC	CASTHRGGAYNEQFF
NA	NA	TRBV7-6	TRBJ1-5	TGTGCCAGCAGCTTAGACGGGAGTCAGCCCCAGCATTTT	CASSLDGSQPQHF
NA	NA	TRBV18	TRBJ1-2	TGTGCCAGCTCACCGAACCTGGACACTGGCTACACCTTC	CASSPNLDTGYTF
NA	TRBD1	TRBV29-1	TRBJ2-7	TGCAGCGTTGGGGATCCTCGGACAGGGACAAGTAACGAGCAGTACTTC	CSVGDPRTGTSNEQYF
NA	TRBD1	TRBV5-4	TRBJ1-3	TGTGCCAGCAGCAACAGACAGGGACAGGTCGGAAACACCATATATTTT	CASSNRQGQVGNTIYF
NA	TRBD1	TRBV6-6	TRBJ1-4	TGTGCCAGCAAATCTCCAAGACAGGGTAATGAAAAACTGTTTTTT	CASKSPRQGNEKLFF
NA	NA	TRBV5-6	TRBJ1-3	TGTGCCAGCAGCTTCGTCGGAGCGAGCTCTGGAAACACCATATATTTT	CASSFVGASSGNTIYF
NA	TRBD2	TRBV5-6	TRBJ2-3	TGTGCCAGCAGCGGACTAGCGGGAGACACAGATACGCAGTATTTT	CASSGLAGDTDTQYF
NA	TRBD1	TRBV20-1	TRBJ1-5	TGCAGTGCTAGTACAGGGGATGGTCAGCCCCAGCATTTT	CSASTGDGQPQHF
many	TRBD2	TRBV3-1/TRBV3-2	TRBJ2-5	TGTGCCAGCAGCCCCGGACTAGCGGGGGGGATCCAAGAGACCCAGTACTTC	CASSPGLAGGIQETQYF
once	NA	TRBV5-6	TRBJ1-5	TGTGCCAGCAGCTTGAGGCAGGTGGGCAGGGGTCAGCCCCAGCATTTT	CASSLRQVGRGQPQHF